The 29 T cell receptor beta chains reported below all come from one sample, sequenced in a study of CD8+CD57+ T cells in acquired aplastic anemia. Patients who underwent sequencing had shown CD8+CD57+ cell expansion by flow cytometry. CDR3 and TCR beta VDJ profiling relied on a genomic DNA template. A single record per CDR3 protein comes from TCRdb applying MiXCR to the reads. This table holds about 120,000 distinct CDR3 sequences, about 60% found once. Sequencing was done on a sample of sorted CD4+, CD8+, or CD8+CD57+ T cells (not recorded which) from PBMCs. The receptor set was obtained from a human donor with aplastic anemia.

Only a few counts were recorded for this clonotype. The chain employs TRBV28 and TRBJ2-3; TRBD2 matches at 12 bases. This CDR3 comprises 16 residues. Germline lookup yields CDR1 MDHEN and CDR2 SYDVKM. The V segment lost 5 bases and the J segment 0 bases; nucleotides outside the gene matches: 3. The CDR3 region has the DNA TGTGCCAGCAGTCCCGGACTAGCGGGGAGCACAGATACGCAGTATTTT. Translating it yields CASSPGLAGSTDTQYF.

This clonotype was counted many times. The chain is built from TRBV24-1 and TRBJ1-1; 8 bases match TRBD1. The trim removed 7 bases at V and 4 bases at J, leaving 7 bases unmatched. The germline gives CDR1 KGHDR, CDR2 SFDVKD. The CDR3 runs to 14 residues. The CDR3 DNA reads as TGTGCCACCAGAGGACAGGGCGGTGTCACTGAAGCTTTCTTT. This sequence encodes CATRGQGGVTEAFF.

V gene TRBV5-5 combines with J gene TRBJ2-3; the D call may be TRBD1 or TRBD2 (5 bases each). Trimming removed 5 bases at V and 0 bases at J, with 13 bases between. The CDR3 contains 15 residues. The germline V gene encodes CDR1 SGHKS and CDR2 YYEKEE (reference sequence). The CDR3 nucleotides read TGTGCCAGCAGGGGGACCGCTACGAGCACAGATACGCAGTATTTT. It translates to CASRGTATSTDTQYF.

This clonotype has at least ten counts. The rearrangement uses TRBV5-4 and TRBJ2-3, with D possibly matching TRBD2 (6 bases). Germline V gene sequence: CDR1 SGHNT, CDR2 YYREEE (reference sequence). Trimming took 1 base from V and 0 from J, leaving 12 bases between them. The CDR3 spans 16 residues. The CDR3 DNA sequence: TGTGCCAGCAGCTTGCCATCTGCGGGGAGCACAGATACGCAGTATTTT. Its translation is CASSLPSAGSTDTQYF.

The chain recombines TRBV29-1 with TRBJ1-4; D not certain. The V end was cut by 4 bases, the J end by 5 bases, with 5 bases between. CDR1 and CDR2 from the germline V gene are SQVTM and ANQGSEA. The CDR3 length is 11 residues. The CDR3 here is CSVGGNEKLFF. The CDR3 DNA is TGCAGCGTTGGAGGGAATGAAAAACTGTTTTTT.

The chain carries TRBV2 and TRBJ2-3; TRBD2 matches at 12 bases. The CDR3 spans 15 residues. CDR1 SNHLY and CDR2 FYNNEI come from the germline V gene. V trimming: 6 bases; J trimming: 2 bases; junction bases outside the gene matches: 3. DNA for the CDR3: TGTGCCAGCAGCGGACTAGCGGGGCACACAGATACGCAGTATTTT. Its translation: CASSGLAGHTDTQYF.

Remarks on this clonotype: The conserved phenylalanine or tryptophan normally closing the CDR3 is absent here, so this likely arose from a read error. No DNA is shown, since the ends of the CDR3 on it are uncertain; the CDR3 is the one TCRdb lists. The chain combines TRBV20-1 with TRBJ2-7; the tabulated D call, TRBD2, remains unverified against the DNA. Inclusive of both ends, the CDR3 amounts to 8 amino acids. Per the germline V gene, CDR1 is DFQATT and CDR2 is SNEGSKA (reference sequence). CDR3 sequence reads: CSAKRPRD.

This sequence joins TRBV24-1 and TRBJ2-7, with D uncertain. The CDR3 is 12 amino acids. V lost 0 bases, J lost 5 bases, and 4 bases lay in between. Per the germline V gene, CDR1 is KGHDR and CDR2 is SFDVKD. This CDR3 reads CATSDLWDEQYF. The CDR3 nucleotides read TGTGCCACCAGTGATTTGTGGGACGAGCAGTACTTC.

This clonotype was observed at least ten times. The chain carries TRBV15 and TRBJ2-3; D is unresolved. The CDR3 length is 13 residues. The V end lost 5 bases, the J end lost 1 base, and 7 bases lay between the germline ends. The germline V gene has CDR1 LNHNV and CDR2 YYDKDF (reference sequence). The CDR3, as DNA: TGTGCCACCAGCGTTGGGGGCACAGATACGCAGTATTTT. It encodes CATSVGGTDTQYF.

This clonotype occurred a few times. The chain has TRBV4-1 and TRBJ1-5; 8 bases agree with TRBD1. The CDR3 is made up of 16 amino acids. Germline lookup yields CDR1 MGHRA and CDR2 YSYEKL. Trimming cost V 0 bases and J 3 bases; bases outside gene matches: 4. Written as DNA, the CDR3 is TGCGCCAGCAGCCAAGAGACAGGGGCTCCCAATCAGCCCCAGCATTTT. This codes for CASSQETGAPNQPQHF.

This clonotype was observed many times. The genes are TRBV9 and TRBJ1-1, with no clear D. Germline V lookup: CDR1 SGDLS, CDR2 YYNGEE. The V and J ends lost 3 bases and 0 bases respectively, with 18 bases between them. CDR3 length equals 17 residues. CDR3: CASSAFSRQGMNTEAFF. CDR3 nucleotides: TGTGCCAGCAGCGCCTTTAGTAGACAAGGGATGAACACTGAAGCTTTCTTT.

About this clonotype: A junction end diverges from the germline sequence, so it may reflect a read error. The CDR3 DNA follows: TGCGCCTCCAGCCGGCAGGGAACTAATGAGAAACTGTTTTTT. It encodes CASSRQGTNEKLFF. V is TRBV15 and J is TRBJ1-4; possible D gene TRBD1, 5 bases. The length of the CDR3 is 14 residues. CDR1 is LNHNV and CDR2 is YYDKDF in the germline V gene (reference sequence).

CDR3 loop: CASSQGLAINTQYF. CDR3 coding DNA: TGTGCCAGCAGCCAAGGGTTGGCCATTAATACGCAGTATTTT. The V gene is TRBV3-1, the J gene TRBJ2-3, with no clear D. With 1 base removed from V and 7 bases from J, the gap between germline ends came to 12 bases. The CDR3 has 14 residues. Looked up from germline, CDR1 is LGHDT and CDR2 is YNNKEL (reference sequence).

CDR3 DNA: TGTGCCAGCAGCCGGGACGTCTCCTACGAGCAGTACTTC. Its translation is CASSRDVSYEQYF. V gene TRBV2 combines with J gene TRBJ2-7, with D perhaps TRBD1 or TRBD2 (5 bases each). Germline CDR1 SNHLY, CDR2 FYNNEI. V dropped 6 bases and J dropped 0 bases, with 9 bases sitting between them. The CDR3 extends over 13 amino acids.

This clonotype occurred many times. A much more abundant neighbour one base away suggests this may be a read error. The chain is built from TRBV15 and TRBJ1-1; D is unclear. Per the germline V gene, CDR1 is LNHNV and CDR2 is YYDKDF (reference sequence). The CDR3 consists of 14 residues. Between the trimmed V and J ends, which lost 8 bases and 4 bases, there was a span of 17 bases. CDR3 DNA sequence: TGTGCCACCCTCCGGACCGACCCAAGCACTGAAGCTTTCTTT. Its translation: CATLRTDPSTEAFF.

This clonotype was detected once. As DNA, the CDR3 is TGTGCCAGCAGCTTAATGCCCAGCTCTCCAGAGACCCAGTACTTC. Translating gives CASSLMPSSPETQYF. The J gene is TRBJ2-5, the V gene TRBV7-9, with D unclear. This CDR3 is built from 15 residues. Trimming pared 2 bases from V and 4 bases from J, leaving 14 bases between. CDR1 and CDR2 (germline): SEHNR, FQNEAQ (reference sequence).

This clonotype was seen a single time. The gene calls are TRBV11-1 and TRBJ1-6, with D maybe TRBD1 (6 bases). Germline V gene sequence: CDR1 SGHAT, CDR2 FQDESV (reference sequence). The CDR3 is 16 amino acids. Trimming removed 5 bases from V and 4 bases from J, with 15 bases in between. DNA for the CDR3: TGTGCCAGCAGCCCCAGCGCCGGACAGTATAATTCACCCCTCCACTTT. This sequence encodes CASSPSAGQYNSPLHF.

In regard to this clonotype: An end of the junction does not agree with germline; a read error may underlie this. The chain combines TRBV24-1 with TRBJ2-7; 9 positions agree with TRBD1. The CDR3 runs to 14 residues. CDR1 and CDR2 from the germline V gene are KGHDR and SFDVKD. CDR3 nucleotides: TGTGCCACCAGTGATTCCGGGACAGGGCCTGAGCGGTACTTC. This codes for CATSDSGTGPERYF.

Ten or more counts support this clonotype. CDR3 sequence reads: CASGRAATNEKLFF. As DNA, the CDR3 is TGTGCCAGCGGGAGAGCGGCAACTAATGAAAAACTGTTTTTT. The chain uses TRBV6-1 and TRBJ1-4, with D hard to call. The CDR3 consists of 14 residues. Between the trimmed V and J ends, which lost 8 bases and 0 bases, there was a span of 10 bases. The germline CDR1 and CDR2 sequences are MNHNS and SASEGT.

For the CDR3, the DNA is TGTGCCAGCAGTGCGGGGGGCGCTGACTATGGCTACACCTTC. It encodes CASSAGGADYGYTF. The chain is built from TRBV6-1 and TRBJ1-2; perhaps TRBD1 as D (6 bases). The germline V gene has CDR1 MNHNS and CDR2 SASEGT. CDR3 length: 14 amino acids. V lost 4 bases and J 3 bases, leaving 12 bases between the germline ends.

The V call is TRBV6-1, the J call TRBJ1-6; tentative D call: TRBD1 (5 bases). The CDR3 runs to 13 residues. V lost 8 bases and J lost 7, with 12 bases in between. Germline V gene data show CDR1 as MNHNS and CDR2 as SASEGT. The CDR3 sequence: CASQPEGNSPLHF. DNA of the CDR3: TGTGCCAGCCAACCTGAGGGGAATTCACCCCTCCACTTT.

The V and J genes are TRBV5-1 and TRBJ1-6; TRBD1 aligns across 9 bases. The V and J ends lost 5 bases and 9 bases, in that order; junction bases with no gene match: 3. The germline V gene encodes CDR1 SGHRS and CDR2 YFSETQ. The CDR3 covers 13 residues. As DNA, the CDR3 is TGCGCCAGCAGATGGGACAGGGTTTCACCCCTCCACTTT. It yields the protein CASRWDRVSPLHF.

This clonotype has ten or more counts. The chain couples TRBV19 to TRBJ1-1; possibly TRBD1 for D (6 bases). The CDR3 is 14 residues long. V lost 7 bases and J 0 bases, leaving 12 bases between the germline ends. Germline V lookup: CDR1 LNHDA, CDR2 SQIVND (reference sequence). The CDR3 sequence is CASTRGLLNTEAFF. For the CDR3, the DNA is TGTGCCAGTACCAGGGGACTTTTGAACACTGAAGCTTTCTTT.

CDR3 DNA: TGTGCCAGCAGCGGCACAGGGGGCCGGGAGACCCAGTACTTC. Translated, it gives CASSGTGGRETQYF. The chain carries TRBV9 and TRBJ2-7; the match to TRBD1 covers 9 bases. The J call may be incorrect, as the DNA end agrees better with TRBJ2-5. The CDR3 runs 14 residues. Germline V gives CDR1 SGDLS, CDR2 YYNGEE.

The rearrangement uses TRBV19 and TRBJ2-1; D gene uncertain. Trimming shortened V by 5 bases and J by 7 bases, and 9 bases separated the two germline ends. Germline V lookup: CDR1 LNHDA, CDR2 SQIVND (reference sequence). The CDR3 extends over 12 amino acids. DNA of the CDR3: TGTGCCAGTAGTGCCCAATTTAATGAGCAGTTCTTC. Translated, it gives CASSAQFNEQFF.

The V call is TRBV20-1, the J call TRBJ2-1, with 10 bases lining up with TRBD2. The V segment lost 5 bases and the J segment 7 bases; nucleotides outside the gene matches: 11. The germline gives CDR1 DFQATT, CDR2 SNEGSKA (reference sequence). The CDR3 consists of 15 residues. CDR3 bases: TGCAGTGCTCGCCTAGCGGGGGCGATGTGGAATGAGCAGTTCTTC. Amino acid sequence: CSARLAGAMWNEQFF.

This chain joins TRBV24-1 and TRBJ2-7; D tentatively fits TRBD1 or TRBD2 (5 bases each). The CDR3 has 15 residues. Per the germline V gene, CDR1 is KGHDR and CDR2 is SFDVKD. Trimming pared 7 bases from V and 1 base from J, leaving 16 bases between. This CDR3 is CATRNAGAGSYEQYF. The DNA for the CDR3 is TGTGCCACCAGAAACGCCGGGGCCGGGTCCTACGAGCAGTACTTC.

The chain combines TRBV29-1 with TRBJ1-5; TRBD1 matches at 8 bases. The CDR3 contains 13 residues. Per the germline V gene, CDR1 is SQVTM and CDR2 is ANQGSEA. V was clipped by 4 bases and J by 1 base; unmatched bases: 0. This CDR3 reads CSVAGGSNQPQHF. For the CDR3, the DNA is TGCAGCGTTGCAGGGGGCAGCAATCAGCCCCAGCATTTT. Filled out from reference TRBV29-1 and TRBJ1-5, the complete variable domain reads SAVISQKPSRDICQRGTSLTIQCQVDSQVTMMFWYRQQPGQSLTLIATANQGSEATYESGFVIDKFPISRPNLTFSTLTVSNMSPEDSSIYLCSVAGGSNQPQHFGDGTRLSIL.

The chain couples TRBV5-4 to TRBJ2-7; the D gene is possibly TRBD2 (5 bases). V lost 4 bases to trimming and J lost 6 bases, with 14 bases between them. CDR3 length: 13 amino acids. Germline CDR1 SGHNT, CDR2 YYREEE (reference sequence). CDR3 bases: TGTGCCAGCAGCCCTGGTCGGGGATTCGAGCAGTACTTC. Protein sequence: CASSPGRGFEQYF.